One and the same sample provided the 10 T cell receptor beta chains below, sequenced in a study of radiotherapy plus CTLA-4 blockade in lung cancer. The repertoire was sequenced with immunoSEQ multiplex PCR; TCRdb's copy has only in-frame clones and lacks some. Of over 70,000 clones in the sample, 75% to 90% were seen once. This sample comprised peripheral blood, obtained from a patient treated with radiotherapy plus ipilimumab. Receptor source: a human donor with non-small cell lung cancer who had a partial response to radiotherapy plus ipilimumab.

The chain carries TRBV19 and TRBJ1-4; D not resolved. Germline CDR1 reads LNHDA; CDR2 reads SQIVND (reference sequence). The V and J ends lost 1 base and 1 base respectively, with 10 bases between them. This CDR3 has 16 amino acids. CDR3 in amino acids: CASSIASRETNEKLFF. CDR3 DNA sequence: TGTGCCAGTAGTATAGCATCCCGGGAAACTAATGAAAAACTGTTTTTT.

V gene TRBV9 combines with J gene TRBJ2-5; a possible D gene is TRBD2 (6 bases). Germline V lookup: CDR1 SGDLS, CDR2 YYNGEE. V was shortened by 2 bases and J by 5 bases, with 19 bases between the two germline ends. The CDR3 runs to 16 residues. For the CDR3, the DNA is TGTGCCAGCAGCGTGTCCATACAAGCGGGCTGGGAGACCCAGTACTTC. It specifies CASSVSIQAGWETQYF.

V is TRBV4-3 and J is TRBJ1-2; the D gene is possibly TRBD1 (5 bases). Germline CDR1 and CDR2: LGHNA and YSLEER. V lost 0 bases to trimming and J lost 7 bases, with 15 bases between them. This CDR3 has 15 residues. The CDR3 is CASSQEFAGVVGYTF. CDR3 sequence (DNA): TGCGCCAGCAGCCAAGAATTTGCGGGGGTTGTTGGCTACACCTTC.

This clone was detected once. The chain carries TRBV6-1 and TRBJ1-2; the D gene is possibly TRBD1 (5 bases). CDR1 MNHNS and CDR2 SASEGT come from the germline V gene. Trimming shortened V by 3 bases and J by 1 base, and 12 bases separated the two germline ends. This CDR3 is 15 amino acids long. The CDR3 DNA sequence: TGTGCCAGCAGTGAGGTTGTAGGGGTTAACTATGGCTACACCTTC. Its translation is CASSEVVGVNYGYTF.

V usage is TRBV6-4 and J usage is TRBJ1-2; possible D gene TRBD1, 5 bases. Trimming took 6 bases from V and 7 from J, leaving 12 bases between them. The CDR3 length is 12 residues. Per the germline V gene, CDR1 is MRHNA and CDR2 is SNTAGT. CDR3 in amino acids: CASSQDGGGYTF. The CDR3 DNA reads TGTGCCAGCAGCCAAGACGGGGGTGGCTACACCTTC.

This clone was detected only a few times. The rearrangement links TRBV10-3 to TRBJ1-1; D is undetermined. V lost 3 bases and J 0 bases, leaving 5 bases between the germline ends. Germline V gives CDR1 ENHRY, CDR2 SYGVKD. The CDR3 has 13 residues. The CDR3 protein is CAISDTMNTEAFF. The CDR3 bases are TGTGCCATCAGTGACACTATGAACACTGAAGCTTTCTTT.

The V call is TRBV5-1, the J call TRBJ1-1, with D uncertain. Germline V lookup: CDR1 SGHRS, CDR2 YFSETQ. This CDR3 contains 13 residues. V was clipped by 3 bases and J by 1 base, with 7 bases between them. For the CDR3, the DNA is TGCGCCAGCAGCTCGGGAGAGAACACTGAAGCTTTCTTT. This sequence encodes CASSSGENTEAFF.

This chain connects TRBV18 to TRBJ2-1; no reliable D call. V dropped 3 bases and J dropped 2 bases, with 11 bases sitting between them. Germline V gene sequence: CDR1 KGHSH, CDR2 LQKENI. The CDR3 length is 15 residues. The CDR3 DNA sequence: TGTGCCAGCTCACCCTCCTCGTTAACCTACAATGAGCAGTTCTTC. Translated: CASSPSSLTYNEQFF.

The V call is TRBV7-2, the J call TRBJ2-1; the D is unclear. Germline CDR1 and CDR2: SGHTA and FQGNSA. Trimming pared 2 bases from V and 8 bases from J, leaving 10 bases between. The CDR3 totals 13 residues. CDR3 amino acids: CASSLTPPDEQFF. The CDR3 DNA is TGTGCCAGCAGCTTAACTCCCCCCGATGAGCAGTTCTTC.

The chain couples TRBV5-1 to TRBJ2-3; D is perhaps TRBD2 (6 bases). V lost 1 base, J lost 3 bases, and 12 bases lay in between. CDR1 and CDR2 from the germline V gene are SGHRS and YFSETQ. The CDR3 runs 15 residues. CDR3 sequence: CASSLSGAKTDTQYF. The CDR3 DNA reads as TGCGCCAGCAGCTTGTCGGGAGCAAAAACAGATACGCAGTATTTT.